Listed here are 4 T cell receptor beta chains from one sample, sequenced in a study of blood T cell repertoires in COVID-19. The method was immunoSEQ multiplex PCR; TCRdb's version includes in-frame clones alone and lacks a portion of them. The table lists about 400,000 clones, around 89% of them singletons. Sequenced sample: peripheral blood. Source of these receptors: a woman between 25 and 40 years old with acute or convalescent COVID-19.

The genes are TRBV30 and TRBJ2-1, with D tentatively TRBD2 (6 bases). Deletions cut 3 bases from V and 0 bases from J, with 12 bases between. The CDR3 runs 15 residues. Germline V gene data show CDR1 as GTSNPN and CDR2 as SVGIG (reference sequence). The CDR3 is CAWRGDFSSYNEQFF. CDR3 sequence (DNA): TGTGCCTGGAGGGGGGACTTCAGCTCCTACAATGAGCAGTTCTTC.

This clone was detected a few times. The chain combines TRBV30 with TRBJ2-7, with D perhaps matching TRBD2 (6 bases). V was trimmed by 0 bases and J by 4 bases, leaving 19 bases between them. Germline V CDR1 and CDR2: GTSNPN, SVGIG (reference sequence). The CDR3 extends over 16 amino acids. The CDR3 region is CAWSVWGRAGTYEQYF. The DNA for the CDR3 is TGTGCCTGGAGTGTATGGGGCAGGGCCGGGACTTACGAGCAGTACTTC.

The chain couples TRBV7-9 to TRBJ1-1; 7 bases align to TRBD1. J was trimmed by 1 base and V by 6 bases; bases with no gene match: 8. The V gene's germline CDR1 is SEHNR and CDR2 FQNEAQ (reference sequence). This CDR3 comprises 15 residues. CDR3 residues: CASSPTWDRNTEAFF. CDR3 sequence (DNA): TGTGCCAGCAGTCCAACCTGGGACAGGAACACTGAAGCTTTCTTT. Filled out from reference TRBV7-9 and TRBJ1-1, the complete variable domain reads DTGVSQNPRHKITKRGQNVTFRCDPISEHNRLYWYRQTLGQGPEFLTYFQNEAQLEKSRLLSDRFSAERPKGSFSTLEIQRTEQGDSAMYLCASSPTWDRNTEAFFGQGTRLTVV.

The sample holds a few counts of this clone. The chain uses TRBV27 and TRBJ1-5, with 7 bases matching TRBD1. The CDR3 consists of 15 residues. CDR1 and CDR2 from the germline V gene are MNHEY and SMNVEV (reference sequence). J lost 5 bases, V lost 5 bases, and 9 bases had no gene match. The CDR3 reads CASSPVRTGYQPQHF. The CDR3, as DNA: TGTGCCAGCAGTCCCGTAAGGACAGGATATCAGCCCCAGCATTTT.